This T cell receptor (beta chain) was obtained from a study of cytomegalovirus exposure and HLA in healthy donors. The V gene lost 4 bases and the J gene lost 5 bases, with 5 bases spanning the gap. The CDR3 sequence is 12 residues long. The germline gives CDR1 SNHLY, CDR2 FYNNEI. Researchers ran the PCR with 60 Vbeta and 13 Jbeta primers. Profiled with immunoSEQ multiplex PCR; TCRdb holds only in-frame clones, not every one. The sample yields 170,000 or so clones, around four fifths seen once. Study observations and caveats: Judged likely to be a sequencing artifact was a cluster of highly shared sequence variants. Cytomegalovirus status was reportedly diagnosed by the classifier with high specificity and sensitivity.

Points on this clone: Antigen: not known.

The clonotype was recovered from a woman aged 25 to 45 in good health and CMV-seropositive. Sequences were obtained from PBMCs. This chain uses TRBV2 with TRBJ2-2, with D maybe TRBD2 (5 bases). CDR3 sequence (DNA): TGTGCCAGCAGTGGCGGGACCGGGGAGCTGTTTTTT. Its protein product is CASSGGTGELFF. Drawing the rest from reference TRBV2 and TRBJ2-2, the complete variable domain is EPEVTQTPSHQVTQMGQEVILRCVPISNHLYFYWYRQILGQKVEFLVSFYNNEISEKSEIFDDQFSVERPDGSNFTLKIRSTKLEDSAMYFCASSGGTGELFFGEGSRLTVL.